These T cell receptor beta chains were read from a single sample in a study of monozygotic twins with inflammatory bowel disease. TCRdb reanalyzed the 5' RACE reads, giving one entry per CDR3 protein sequence and no DNA. Recorded for this sample: 330,000 or so distinct CDR3 sequences. Sequences were obtained from blood. The receptors come from a human donor with ulcerative colitis or Crohn's disease, or a healthy co-twin of an affected twin (not recorded which). Both conserved end residues are part of each CDR3.

j_gene | v_gene | CDR3aa
TRBJ2-6 | TRBV28 | CASSLGGSGANVLTF
TRBJ2-7 | TRBV5-1 | CASSLDYEQYF
TRBJ2-1 | TRBV20-1 | CSASSLSTYNEQFF
TRBJ2-1 | TRBV7-2 | CASSPRAGRYNEQFF
TRBJ2-3 | TRBV10-1 | CASTPTDREWVADTQYF
TRBJ1-1 | TRBV10-3 | CAISESQPNTEAFF
TRBJ2-7 | TRBV10-2 | CASSESRGKGYEQYF
TRBJ2-4 | TRBV5-1 | CASSSGQGVQNIQYF
TRBJ2-3 | TRBV7-9 | CASSLGELRTDTQYF
TRBJ1-2 | TRBV28 | CASSDSGQYGYTF
TRBJ1-6 | TRBV20-1 | CSAGPGQNNSPLHF
TRBJ2-1 | TRBV12-3/TRBV12-4 | CASSFSEYRDNEQFF
TRBJ1-1 | TRBV20-1 | CSASKLPAVTEAFF